This T cell receptor (beta chain) was documented in a study of blood T cells in healthy people across ages. The CDR3 length is 14 residues. Germline CDR1 and CDR2: SGHRS and YFSETQ. The germline V and J ends were trimmed by 4 bases and 2 bases, with 12 bases remaining between them. In its sample, this clonotype was seen a few times. The authors ran a second PCR of 7 to 11 cycles using a sample-barcoded 5' primer and a J-beta primer mix. TCRdb re-analysed the 5' RACE reads in MiXCR, keeping a single row per CDR3 protein. This table has hundreds of thousands of distinct CDR3 sequences, roughly 24% appearing once. In addition, the sample was reused for a study of T cells of mothers and their children.

This receptor was identified in a boy aged 10-17 years in good health. The chain has TRBV5-1 and TRBJ2-5, with D perhaps being TRBD1 or TRBD2 (5 bases each). What was sequenced was blood. The CDR3 DNA is TGCGCCAGCAGCCGGGACCGTCCTCAAGAGACCCAGTACTTC. It encodes CASSRDRPQETQYF.